This T cell receptor beta chain was recovered during a study of T cells in Graves' hyperthyroidism and ophthalmopathy. It was RNA transcripts that yielded the amplified TCR beta CDR3 regions. Researchers ran a first-round RT-PCR on the TCR CDR3 using the HTBI primer set. TCRdb re-derived calls from the multiplex PCR reads in MiXCR, one entry per CDR3 protein. The table lists hundreds of thousands of distinct CDR3 sequences, about 15% of them singletons, with around a third in the top ten. Per germline, CDR1 SGHTA and CDR2 FQGTGA. The CDR3 consists of 19 residues. V lost 0 bases to trimming and J lost 5 bases, with 25 bases between them. General study points: The model made its ophthalmopathy prediction, and onset followed a median about 5.9 months later. Stable hyperthyroidism was told apart from ophthalmopathy by a model built on 13 V-J features.

Many counts were recorded for this clonotype. Its antigen is still unknown. The chain combines TRBV7-3 with TRBJ2-5; maybe TRBD2 (5 bases). Sequencing was performed on blood. This receptor was obtained from a woman in her thirties with Graves' hyperthyroidism. CDR3 loop: CASSLTVDSTQQTCETQYF. DNA for the CDR3: TGTGCCAGCAGCTTAACTGTGGACTCCACACAGCAAACCTGCGAGACCCAGTACTTC.